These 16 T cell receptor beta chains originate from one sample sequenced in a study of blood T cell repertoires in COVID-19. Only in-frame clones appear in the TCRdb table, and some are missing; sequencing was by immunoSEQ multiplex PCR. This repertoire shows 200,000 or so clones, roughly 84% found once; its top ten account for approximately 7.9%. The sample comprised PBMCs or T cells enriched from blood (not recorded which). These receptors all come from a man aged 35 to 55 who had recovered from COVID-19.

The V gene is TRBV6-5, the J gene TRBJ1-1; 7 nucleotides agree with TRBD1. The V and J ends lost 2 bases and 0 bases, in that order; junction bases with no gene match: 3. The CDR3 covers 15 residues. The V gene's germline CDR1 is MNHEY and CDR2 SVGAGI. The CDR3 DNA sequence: TGTGCCAGCAGTTACGGGGGACAGATGAACACTGAAGCTTTCTTT. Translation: CASSYGGQMNTEAFF.

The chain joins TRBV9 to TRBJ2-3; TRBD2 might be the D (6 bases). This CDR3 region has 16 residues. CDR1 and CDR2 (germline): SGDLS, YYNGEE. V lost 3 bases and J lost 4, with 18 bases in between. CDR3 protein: CASSASGTSYADTQYF. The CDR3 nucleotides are TGTGCCAGCAGCGCCTCCGGAACTAGCTACGCAGATACGCAGTATTTT. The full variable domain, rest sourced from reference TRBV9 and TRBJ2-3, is DSGVTQTPKHLITATGQRVTLRCSPRSGDLSVYWYQQSLDQGLQFLIQYYNGEERAKGNILERFSAQQFPDLHSELNLSSLELGDSALYFCASSASGTSYADTQYFGPGTRLTVL.

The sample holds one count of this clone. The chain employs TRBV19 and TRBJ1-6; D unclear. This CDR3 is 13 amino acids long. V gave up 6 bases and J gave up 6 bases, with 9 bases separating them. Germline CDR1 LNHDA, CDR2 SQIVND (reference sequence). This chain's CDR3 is CASRGPGNSPLHF. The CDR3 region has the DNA TGTGCCAGTAGGGGTCCGGGTAATTCACCCCTCCACTTT.

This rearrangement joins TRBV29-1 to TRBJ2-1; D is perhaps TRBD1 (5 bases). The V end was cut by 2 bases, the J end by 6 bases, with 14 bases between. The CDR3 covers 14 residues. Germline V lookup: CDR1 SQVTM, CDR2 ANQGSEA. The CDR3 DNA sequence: TGCAGCGTTGAAAGGGGATCGATCGGCAATGAGCAGTTCTTC. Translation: CSVERGSIGNEQFF.

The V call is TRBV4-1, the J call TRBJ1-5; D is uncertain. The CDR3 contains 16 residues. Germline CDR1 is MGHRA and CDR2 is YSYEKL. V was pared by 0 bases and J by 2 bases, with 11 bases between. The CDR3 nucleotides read TGCGCCAGCAGCCAAGATCCGGGGAATGGCAATCAGCCCCAGCATTTT. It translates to CASSQDPGNGNQPQHF.

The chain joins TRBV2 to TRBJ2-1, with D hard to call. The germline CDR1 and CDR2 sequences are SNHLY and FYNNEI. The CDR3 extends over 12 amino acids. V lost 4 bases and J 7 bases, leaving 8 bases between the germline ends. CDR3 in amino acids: CASSATRNEQFF. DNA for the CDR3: TGTGCCAGCAGTGCCACCAGAAATGAGCAGTTCTTC.

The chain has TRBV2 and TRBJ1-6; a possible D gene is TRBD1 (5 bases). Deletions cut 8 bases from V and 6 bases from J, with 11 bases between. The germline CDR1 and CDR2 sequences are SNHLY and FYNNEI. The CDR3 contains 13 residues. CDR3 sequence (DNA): TGTGCCAGCGGCGGGGGATTTAATTCACCCCTCCACTTT. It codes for CASGGGFNSPLHF.

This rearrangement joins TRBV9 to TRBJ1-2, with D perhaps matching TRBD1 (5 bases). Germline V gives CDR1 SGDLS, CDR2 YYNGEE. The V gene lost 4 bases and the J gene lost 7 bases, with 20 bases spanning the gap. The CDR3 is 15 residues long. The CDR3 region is CASSPPTGGRSGYTF. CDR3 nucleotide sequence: TGTGCCAGCAGCCCCCCCACGGGGGGAAGGTCTGGCTACACCTTC.

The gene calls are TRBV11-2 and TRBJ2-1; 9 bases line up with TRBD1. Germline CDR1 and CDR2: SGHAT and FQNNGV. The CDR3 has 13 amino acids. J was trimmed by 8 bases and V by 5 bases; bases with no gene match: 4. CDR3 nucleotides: TGTGCCAGCAGCCCGGACAGGGGCTATGAGCAGTTCTTC. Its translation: CASSPDRGYEQFF.

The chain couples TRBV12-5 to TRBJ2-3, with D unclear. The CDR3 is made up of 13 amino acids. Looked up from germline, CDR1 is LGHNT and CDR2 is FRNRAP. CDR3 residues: CRRRALLPDTQYF. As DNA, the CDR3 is TGTCGGCGGAGAGCTCTCTTACCAGATACGCAGTATTTT. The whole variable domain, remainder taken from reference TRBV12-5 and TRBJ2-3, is DARVTQTPRHKVTEMGQEVTMRCQPILGHNTVFWYRQTMMQGLELLAYFRNRAPLDDSGMPKDRFSAEMPDATLATLKIQPSEPRDSAVYFCRRRALLPDTQYFGPGTRLTVL.

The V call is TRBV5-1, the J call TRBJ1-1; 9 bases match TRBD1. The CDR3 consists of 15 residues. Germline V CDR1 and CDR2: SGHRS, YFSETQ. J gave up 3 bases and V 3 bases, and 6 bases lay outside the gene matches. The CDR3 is CASSSGQGAYTEAFF. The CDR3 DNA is TGCGCCAGCAGCTCGGGACAGGGAGCGTACACTGAAGCTTTCTTT.

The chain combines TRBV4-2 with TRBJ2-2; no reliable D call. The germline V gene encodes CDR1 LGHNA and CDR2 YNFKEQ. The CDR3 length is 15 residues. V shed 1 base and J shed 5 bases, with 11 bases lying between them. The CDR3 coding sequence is TGTGCCAGCAGCCAAGTCGAACTCTGGACCGGGGAGCTGTTTTTT. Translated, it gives CASSQVELWTGELFF.

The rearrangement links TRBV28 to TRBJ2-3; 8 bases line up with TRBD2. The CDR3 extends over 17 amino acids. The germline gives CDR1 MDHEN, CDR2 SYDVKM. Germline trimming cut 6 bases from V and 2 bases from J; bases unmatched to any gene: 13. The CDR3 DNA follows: TGTGCCAGCAGCTCCCTTAGAGGAGCGGGGGTCACAGATACGCAGTATTTT. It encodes CASSSLRGAGVTDTQYF.

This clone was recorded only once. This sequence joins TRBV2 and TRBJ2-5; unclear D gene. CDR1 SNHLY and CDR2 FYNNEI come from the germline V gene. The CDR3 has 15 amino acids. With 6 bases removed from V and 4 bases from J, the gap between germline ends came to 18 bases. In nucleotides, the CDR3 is TGTGCCAGCAGGAAAATGGCCACCACGGGAGAGACCCAGTACTTC. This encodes CASRKMATTGETQYF.

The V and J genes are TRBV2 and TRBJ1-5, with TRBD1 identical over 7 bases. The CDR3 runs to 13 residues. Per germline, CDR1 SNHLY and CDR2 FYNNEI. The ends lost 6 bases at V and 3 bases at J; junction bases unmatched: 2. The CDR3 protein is CASSGTVNQPQHF. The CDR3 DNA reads TGTGCCAGCAGCGGGACAGTCAATCAGCCCCAGCATTTT.

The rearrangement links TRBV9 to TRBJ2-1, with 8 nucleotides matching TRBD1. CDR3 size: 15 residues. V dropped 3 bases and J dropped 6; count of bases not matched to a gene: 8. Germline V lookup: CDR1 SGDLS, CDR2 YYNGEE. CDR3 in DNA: TGTGCCAGCAGCGACCTTAAAACAGGGGGCAATGAGCAGTTCTTC. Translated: CASSDLKTGGNEQFF.